This TCR beta chain was captured in a study of cytomegalovirus exposure and HLA in healthy donors. Study-wide points: HLA alleles showed associations with around 15,000 TCR beta sequences in a later analysis, at a 0.05 false discovery rate. Upon later analysis, HLA-associated TCR beta chains proved more clonally expanded than other, equally common chains.

This CDR3 region has 13 residues. V gave up 6 bases and J gave up 5 bases, with 11 bases separating them. The germline gives CDR1 MGHDK, CDR2 SYGVNS. A note on this clone: Antigen unknown.

Primers included in the PCR were 60 Vbeta and 13 Jbeta primers. Profiled with immunoSEQ multiplex PCR; TCRdb holds only in-frame clones, not every one. The sample lists 140,000 to 150,000 clones, around 79% occurring once. The material sequenced was PBMCs. The sequence derives from a man between 40 and 49 years old in good health and CMV-seropositive. The chain combines TRBV25-1 with TRBJ1-5, with TRBD1 as a possible D gene (6 bases). Written as DNA, the CDR3 is TGTGCCAGCAGAGGCCAGGGGTATCAGCCCCAGCATTTT. This gives the protein CASRGQGYQPQHF.